The present TCR beta chain was sequenced within a study of human T cells and chemical hapten exposure (dated by TCRdb to 2020 to 2023). About the investigation overall: For sensitization, 2% DPC in acetone was applied to a 2 cm by 2 cm area of upper inner arm skin. In alopecia patients, the study followed how the peripheral blood TCR repertoire changed in vivo over primary and secondary sensitization to diphenylcyclopropenone (DPC), a hapten. Patch testing on the upper back used Finn chambers containing 0.01% DPC, with scoring done after 6 days according to International Contact Dermatitis Research Group standards. The patient cohort, mostly female, included alopecia areata with under or over 50% scalp involvement, alopecia totalis and alopecia universalis. The libraries were sequenced as a pool, and the TCR yield per sample differed mostly because of small variations in library volumes within the pool. Weekly therapeutic DPC doses were additionally applied to the scalp of patients throughout the roughly 23-week study period. Blood samples were taken from patients before sensitization (week 0) and at 2, 6 and about 24 weeks after DPC sensitization. Around 30 alopecia patients provided blood for TCR sequencing at one to four time points (pre-sensitization, 2, 6 and 24 weeks). Overall study outcomes, separate from this receptor: DPC sensitization did not change how many TCRs were above 1 in 1000 frequency, and no evidence was found of alterations in global repertoire structure. Repeated subsampling changed both the strength of the expansion versus patch-test correlation and the threshold at which that correlation became significant. Expanded TCRs formed significantly more large CDR3 similarity clusters than pre-sensitization or healthy control sets, consistent with antigen-driven responses. Patch test score correlated positively with the number of PT1 expanded TCRs, reaching significance at thresholds 8, 16 and 32 but not at 4. All patients had alopecia, a presumed autoimmune disease, so their immune response might differ from that of healthy individuals.

The V and J ends are trimmed by 3 bases and 1 base, leaving 12 bases between them. Including the terminal cysteine and phenylalanine, the CDR3 comprises 14 residues. The sequence is cut down to CDR3 DNA, 42 bases in frame from base 1. From the germline V gene (reference sequence), CDR1 is DFQATT and CDR2 is SNEGSKA. Libraries were built with RACE. Instrument used: NextSeq 500. Library preparation attached unique molecular identifiers to individual cDNA molecules for quantitative, reproducible TCR counting. Both TCR alpha and TCR beta chains were sequenced from each blood RNA sample. From the authors' description of their analysis: The median number of TCRs per sample was roughly 94,000, ranging from about 23,224 to 700,000. The Decombinator software suite was used to annotate the V, J and CDR3 of the TCR reads. To make PS versus PT1 abundance plots, every sample was subsampled to the same number of TCRs (28,000). Expanded TCRs were defined as absent before sensitization and observed at least eight times at the 2-week time point. TCRdb trimmed public reads at Q25 via fastp, called clones via MiXCR and kept in-frame beta chains. One record per CDR3 amino acid sequence lists the most common genes and DNA. TCRdb, not the original authors, processed these V and J calls. The sample table holds about 190,000 distinct CDR3 sequences, of which approximately 26% were seen once. The ten largest clones take up 2.5% of the sample.

This specimen's time point label, per the study, means: patch test 3, about 24 weeks after DPC sensitization. This sample's treatment or condition label indicates: therapeutic diphenylcyclopropenone sensitization with weekly scalp DPC. At each patch-test visit, blood was drawn before the patch test was applied. To be eligible, patients had to be aged 18 to 70, diagnosed with alopecia and judged suitable for DPC therapy, while pregnant patients were excluded. Total RNA was isolated from unfractionated whole blood collected in Tempus Blood RNA tubes. In regard to this clonotype: Which antigen it targets is not known. Per-base quality was not reported, and no clone a single base away is much larger than it.

The receptor comes from a woman between 40 and 50 years old with alopecia areata. Some clones in this sample may be carry-over from other donors' samples. The chain employs TRBV20-1 and TRBJ1-1; a weak D assignment points to TRBD1 (6 bases agree). The material was whole blood, obtained in connection with sensitization to the hapten diphenylcyclopropenone (DPC). The DNA sequence follows: TGCAGTGCTAGTATCAGGGGAAGGAACACTGAAGCTTTCTTT. It translates to CSASIRGRNTEAFF.